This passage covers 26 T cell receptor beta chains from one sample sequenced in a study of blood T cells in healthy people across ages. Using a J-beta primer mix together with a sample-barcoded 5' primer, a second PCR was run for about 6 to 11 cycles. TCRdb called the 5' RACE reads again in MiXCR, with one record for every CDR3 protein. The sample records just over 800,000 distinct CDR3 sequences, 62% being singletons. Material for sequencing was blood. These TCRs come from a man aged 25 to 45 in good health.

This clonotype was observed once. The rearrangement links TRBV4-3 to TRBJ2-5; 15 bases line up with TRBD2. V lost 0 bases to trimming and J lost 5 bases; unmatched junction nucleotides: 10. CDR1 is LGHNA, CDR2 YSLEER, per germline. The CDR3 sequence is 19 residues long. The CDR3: CASSQDGLGLAGGRETQYF. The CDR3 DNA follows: TGCGCCAGCAGCCAAGATGGCCTCGGACTAGCGGGGGGGCGGGAGACCCAGTACTTC.

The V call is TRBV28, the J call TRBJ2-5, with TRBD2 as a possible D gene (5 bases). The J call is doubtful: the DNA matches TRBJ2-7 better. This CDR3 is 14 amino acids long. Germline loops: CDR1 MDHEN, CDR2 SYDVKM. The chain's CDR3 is CASTLPGNPYEQYF. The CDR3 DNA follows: TGTGCCAGCACCCTCCCGGGGAACCCCTACGAGCAGTACTTC.

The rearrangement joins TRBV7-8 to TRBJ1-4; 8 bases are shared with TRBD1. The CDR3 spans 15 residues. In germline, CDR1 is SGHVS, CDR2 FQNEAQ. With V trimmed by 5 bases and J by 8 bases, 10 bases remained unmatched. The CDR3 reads CASSQAQGAYEKLFF. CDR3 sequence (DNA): TGTGCCAGCAGCCAAGCCCAGGGGGCGTACGAAAAACTGTTTTTT.

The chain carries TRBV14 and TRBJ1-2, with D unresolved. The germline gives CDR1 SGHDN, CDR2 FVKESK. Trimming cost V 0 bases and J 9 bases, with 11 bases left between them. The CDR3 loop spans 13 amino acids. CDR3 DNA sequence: TGTGCCAGCAGCCAAGAGGTGTTGGCAAGCTACACCTTC. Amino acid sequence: CASSQEVLASYTF. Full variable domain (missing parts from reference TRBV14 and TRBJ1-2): EAGVTQFPSHSVIEKGQTVTLRCDPISGHDNLYWYRRVMGKEIKFLLHFVKESKQDESGMPNNRFLAERTGGTYSTLKVQPAELEDSGVYFCASSQEVLASYTFGSGTRLTVV.

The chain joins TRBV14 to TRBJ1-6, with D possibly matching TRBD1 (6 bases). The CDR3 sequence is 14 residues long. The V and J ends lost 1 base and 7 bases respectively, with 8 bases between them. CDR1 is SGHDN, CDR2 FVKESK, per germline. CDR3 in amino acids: CASSQGTANSPLHF. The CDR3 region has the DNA TGTGCCAGCAGCCAAGGGACAGCCAATTCACCCCTCCACTTT.

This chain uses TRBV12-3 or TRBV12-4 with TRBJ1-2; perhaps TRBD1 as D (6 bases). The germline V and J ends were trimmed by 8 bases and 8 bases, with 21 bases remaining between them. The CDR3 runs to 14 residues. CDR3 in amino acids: CASRWEVLRGGYTF. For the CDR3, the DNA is TGTGCCAGCCGTTGGGAGGTCCTCAGGGGCGGCTACACCTTC.

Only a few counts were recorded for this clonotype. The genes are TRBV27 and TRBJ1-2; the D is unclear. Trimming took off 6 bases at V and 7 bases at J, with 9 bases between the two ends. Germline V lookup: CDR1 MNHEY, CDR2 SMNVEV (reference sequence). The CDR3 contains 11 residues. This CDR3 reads CASSDGSGYTF. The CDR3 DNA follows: TGTGCCAGCAGCGATGGGAGTGGCTACACCTTC.

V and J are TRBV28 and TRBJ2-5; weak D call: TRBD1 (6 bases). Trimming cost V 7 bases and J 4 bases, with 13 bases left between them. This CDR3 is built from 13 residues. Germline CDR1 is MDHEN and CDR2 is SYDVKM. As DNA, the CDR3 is TGTGCCAGCATCGAACAGGGTCGAGAGACCCAGTACTTC. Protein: CASIEQGRETQYF.

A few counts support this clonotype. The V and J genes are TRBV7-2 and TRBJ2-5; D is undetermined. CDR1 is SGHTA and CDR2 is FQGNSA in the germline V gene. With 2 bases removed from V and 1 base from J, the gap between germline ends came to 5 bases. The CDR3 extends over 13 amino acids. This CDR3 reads CASSLYSQETQYF. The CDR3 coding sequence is TGTGCCAGCAGCTTATACAGCCAAGAGACCCAGTACTTC.

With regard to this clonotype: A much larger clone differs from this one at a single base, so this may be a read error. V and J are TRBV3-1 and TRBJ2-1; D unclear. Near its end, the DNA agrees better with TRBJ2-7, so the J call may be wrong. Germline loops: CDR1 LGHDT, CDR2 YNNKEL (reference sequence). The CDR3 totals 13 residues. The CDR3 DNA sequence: TGTGCCAGCAGCCGTTTCTCCTACAATGAGCAGTACTTC. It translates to CASSRFSYNEQYF.

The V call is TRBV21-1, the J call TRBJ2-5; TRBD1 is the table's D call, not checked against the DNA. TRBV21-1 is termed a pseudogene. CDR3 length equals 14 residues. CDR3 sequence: CASSTPGRWETQYF. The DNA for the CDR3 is TGTGCCAGCAGCACCCCCGGGAGATGGGAGACCCAGTACTTC.

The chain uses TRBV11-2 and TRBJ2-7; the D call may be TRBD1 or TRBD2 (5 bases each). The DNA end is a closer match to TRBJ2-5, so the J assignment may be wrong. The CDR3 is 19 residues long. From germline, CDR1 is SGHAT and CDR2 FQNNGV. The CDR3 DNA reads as TGTGCCAGCAGCTTCATGGGTTCCCCCCGGGACCGCGACGAAGAGACCCAGTACTTC. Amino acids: CASSFMGSPRDRDEETQYF.

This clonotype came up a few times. The chain's CDR3 is CASSQPGTVREAFF. The CDR3 coding sequence is TGCGCCAGCAGCCAACCCGGGACAGTCCGTGAAGCTTTCTTT. The gene calls are TRBV4-1 and TRBJ1-1, with TRBD1 matching over 7 bases. V shed 2 bases, J shed 7 bases, and the junction held 7 bases outside the gene matches. Germline CDR1 is MGHRA and CDR2 is YSYEKL. This CDR3 has 14 residues.

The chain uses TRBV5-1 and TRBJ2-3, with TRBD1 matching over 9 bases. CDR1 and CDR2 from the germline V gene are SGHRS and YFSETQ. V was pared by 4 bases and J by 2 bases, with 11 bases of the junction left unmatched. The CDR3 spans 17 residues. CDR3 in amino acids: CASSQGQGIVSTDTQYF. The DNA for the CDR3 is TGCGCCAGCAGCCAAGGACAGGGGATCGTGTCCACAGATACGCAGTATTTT.

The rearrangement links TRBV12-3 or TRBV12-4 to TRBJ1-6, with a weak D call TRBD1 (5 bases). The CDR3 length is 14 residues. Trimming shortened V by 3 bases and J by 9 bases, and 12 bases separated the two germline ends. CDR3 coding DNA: TGTGCCAGCAGTTTTAGGAGGGACTCTTCACCCCTCCACTTT. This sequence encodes CASSFRRDSSPLHF.

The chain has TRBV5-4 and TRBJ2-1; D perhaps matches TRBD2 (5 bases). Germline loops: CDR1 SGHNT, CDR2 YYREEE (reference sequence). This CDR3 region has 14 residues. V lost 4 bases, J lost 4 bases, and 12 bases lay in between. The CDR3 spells CASSQPSGYNEQFF. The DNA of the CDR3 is TGTGCCAGCAGCCAACCATCGGGGTACAATGAGCAGTTCTTC.

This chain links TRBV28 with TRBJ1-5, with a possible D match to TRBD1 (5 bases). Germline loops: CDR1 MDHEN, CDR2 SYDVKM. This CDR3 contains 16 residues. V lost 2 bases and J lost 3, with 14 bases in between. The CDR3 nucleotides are TGTGCCAGCAGTTTACCCCCGGGGACCTTCAATCAGCCCCAGCATTTT. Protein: CASSLPPGTFNQPQHF.

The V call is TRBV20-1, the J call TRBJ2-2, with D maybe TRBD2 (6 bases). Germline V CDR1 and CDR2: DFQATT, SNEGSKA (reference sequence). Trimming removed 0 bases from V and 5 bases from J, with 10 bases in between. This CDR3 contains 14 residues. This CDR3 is CSARDGRETGELFF. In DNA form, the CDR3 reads TGCAGTGCTAGAGATGGGCGGGAAACCGGGGAGCTGTTTTTT.

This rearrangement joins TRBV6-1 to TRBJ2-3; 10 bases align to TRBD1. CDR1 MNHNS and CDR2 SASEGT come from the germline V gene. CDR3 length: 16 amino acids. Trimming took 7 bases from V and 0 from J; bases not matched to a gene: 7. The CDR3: CASTSWDRGSTDTQYF. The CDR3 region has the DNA TGTGCCAGCACCTCGTGGGACAGGGGCAGCACAGATACGCAGTATTTT.

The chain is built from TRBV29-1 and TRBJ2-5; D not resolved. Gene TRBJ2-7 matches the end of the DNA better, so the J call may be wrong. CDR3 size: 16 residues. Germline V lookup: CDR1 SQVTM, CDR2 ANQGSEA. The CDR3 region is CSVEFTLGIGEYEQYF. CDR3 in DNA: TGCAGCGTTGAATTTACGCTAGGGATAGGTGAATACGAGCAGTACTTC.

The CDR3 loop reads CASSWGWNQETQYF. CDR3 coding DNA: TGTGCCAGCAGTTGGGGATGGAATCAAGAGACCCAGTACTTC. The chain employs TRBV28 and TRBJ2-5; D gene uncertain. Germline V gene sequence: CDR1 MDHEN, CDR2 SYDVKM. The CDR3 spans 14 residues. The V end was cut by 4 bases, the J end by 2 bases, with 11 bases between.

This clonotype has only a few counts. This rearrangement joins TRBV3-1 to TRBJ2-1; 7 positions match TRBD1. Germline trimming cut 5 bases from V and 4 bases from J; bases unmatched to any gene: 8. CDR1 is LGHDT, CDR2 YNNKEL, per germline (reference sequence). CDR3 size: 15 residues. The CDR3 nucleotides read TGTGCCAGCAGCGTCGACAGGGAAGTATACAATGAGCAGTTCTTC. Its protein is CASSVDREVYNEQFF.

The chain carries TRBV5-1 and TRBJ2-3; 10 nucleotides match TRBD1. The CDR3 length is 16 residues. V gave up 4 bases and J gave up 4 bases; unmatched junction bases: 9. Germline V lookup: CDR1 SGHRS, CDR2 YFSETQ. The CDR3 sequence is CASSPSGDRGPDTQYF. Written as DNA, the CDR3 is TGCGCCAGCAGCCCATCCGGGGACAGGGGTCCAGATACGCAGTATTTT.

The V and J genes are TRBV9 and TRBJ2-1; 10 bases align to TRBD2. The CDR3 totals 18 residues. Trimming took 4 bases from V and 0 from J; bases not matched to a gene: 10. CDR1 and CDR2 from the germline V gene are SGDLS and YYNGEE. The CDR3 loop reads CASSLHISGGISYNEQFF. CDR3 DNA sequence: TGTGCCAGCAGCTTACACATTAGCGGGGGGATCTCCTACAATGAGCAGTTCTTC.

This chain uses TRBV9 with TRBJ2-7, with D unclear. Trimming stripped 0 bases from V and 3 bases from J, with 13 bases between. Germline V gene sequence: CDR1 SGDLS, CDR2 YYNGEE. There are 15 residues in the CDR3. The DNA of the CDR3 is TGTGCCAGCAGCGTAGGAGACTCCGCCTACTACGAGCAGTACTTC. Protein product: CASSVGDSAYYEQYF.

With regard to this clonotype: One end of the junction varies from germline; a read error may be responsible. The CDR3: CAGSLFQTGANVLTF. The CDR3 coding sequence is TGTGCCGGCAGTTTATTCCAGACTGGGGCCAACGTCCTGACTTTC. The V and J genes are TRBV27 and TRBJ2-6; D gene ambiguous. Germline assignment: CDR1 MNHEY and CDR2 SMNVEV (reference sequence). The CDR3 contains 15 residues.